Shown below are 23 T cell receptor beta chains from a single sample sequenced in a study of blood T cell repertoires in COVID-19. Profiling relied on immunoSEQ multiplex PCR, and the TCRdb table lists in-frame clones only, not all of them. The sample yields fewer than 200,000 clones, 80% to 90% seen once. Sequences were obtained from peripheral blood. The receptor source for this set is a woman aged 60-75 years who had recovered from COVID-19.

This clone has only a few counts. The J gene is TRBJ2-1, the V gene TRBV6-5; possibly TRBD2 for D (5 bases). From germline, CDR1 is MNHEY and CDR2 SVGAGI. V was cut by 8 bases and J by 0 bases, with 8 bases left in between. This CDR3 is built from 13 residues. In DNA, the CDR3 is TGTGCCAGCTTAGGGAGCTCCTACAATGAGCAGTTCTTC. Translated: CASLGSSYNEQFF.

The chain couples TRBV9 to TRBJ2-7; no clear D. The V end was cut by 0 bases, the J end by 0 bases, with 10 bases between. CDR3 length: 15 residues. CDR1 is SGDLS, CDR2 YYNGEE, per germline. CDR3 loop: CASSVEATFSYEQYF. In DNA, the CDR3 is TGTGCCAGCAGCGTAGAGGCGACTTTCTCCTACGAGCAGTACTTC.

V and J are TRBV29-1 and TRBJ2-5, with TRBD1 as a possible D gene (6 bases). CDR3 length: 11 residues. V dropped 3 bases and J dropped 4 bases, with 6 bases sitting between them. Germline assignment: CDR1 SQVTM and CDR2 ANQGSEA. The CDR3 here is CSVEGAETQYF. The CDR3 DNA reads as TGCAGCGTTGAGGGGGCAGAGACCCAGTACTTC. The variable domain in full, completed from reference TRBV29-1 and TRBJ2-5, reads SAVISQKPSRDICQRGTSLTIQCQVDSQVTMMFWYRQQPGQSLTLIATANQGSEATYESGFVIDKFPISRPNLTFSTLTVSNMSPEDSSIYLCSVEGAETQYFGPGTRLLVL.

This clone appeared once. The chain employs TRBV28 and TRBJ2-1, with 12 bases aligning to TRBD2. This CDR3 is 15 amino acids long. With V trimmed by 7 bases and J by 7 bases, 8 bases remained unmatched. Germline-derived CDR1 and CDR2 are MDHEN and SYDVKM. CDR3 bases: TGTGCCAGCACCTCCTTTGGGACTAGCGGGAATGAGCAGTTCTTC. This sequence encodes CASTSFGTSGNEQFF.

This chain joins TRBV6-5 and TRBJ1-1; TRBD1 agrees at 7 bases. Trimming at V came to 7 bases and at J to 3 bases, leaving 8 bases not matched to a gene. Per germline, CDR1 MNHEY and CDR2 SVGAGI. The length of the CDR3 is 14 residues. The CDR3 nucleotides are TGTGCCAGCACGGTGAGGGGGCGGGACACTGAAGCTTTCTTT. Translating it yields CASTVRGRDTEAFF.

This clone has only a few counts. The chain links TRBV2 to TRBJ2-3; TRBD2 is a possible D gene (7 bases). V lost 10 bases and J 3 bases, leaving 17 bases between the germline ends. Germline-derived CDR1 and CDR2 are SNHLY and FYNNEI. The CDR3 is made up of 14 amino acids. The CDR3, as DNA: TGTGCCATTGGCTTAGGGGGGGGAACAGATACGCAGTATTTT. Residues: CAIGLGGGTDTQYF.

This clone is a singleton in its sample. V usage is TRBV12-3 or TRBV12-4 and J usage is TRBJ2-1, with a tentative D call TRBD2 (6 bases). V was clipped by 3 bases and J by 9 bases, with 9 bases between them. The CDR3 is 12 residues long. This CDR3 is CASSLGGSEQFF. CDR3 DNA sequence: TGTGCCAGCAGTTTGGGAGGAAGTGAGCAGTTCTTC.

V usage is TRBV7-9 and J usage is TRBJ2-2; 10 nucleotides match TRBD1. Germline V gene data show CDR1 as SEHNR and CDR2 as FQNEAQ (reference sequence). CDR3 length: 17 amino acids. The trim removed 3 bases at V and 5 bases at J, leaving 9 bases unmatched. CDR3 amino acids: CASSLDRGDYFTGELFF. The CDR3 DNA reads TGTGCCAGCAGCTTGGACAGGGGGGACTACTTTACCGGGGAGCTGTTTTTT.

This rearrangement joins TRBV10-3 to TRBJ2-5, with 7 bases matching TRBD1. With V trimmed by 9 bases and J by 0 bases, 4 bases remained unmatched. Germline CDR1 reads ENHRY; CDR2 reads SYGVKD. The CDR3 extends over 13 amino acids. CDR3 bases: TGTGCCATTAGGGACAGCAACCAAGAGACCCAGTACTTC. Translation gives CAIRDSNQETQYF.

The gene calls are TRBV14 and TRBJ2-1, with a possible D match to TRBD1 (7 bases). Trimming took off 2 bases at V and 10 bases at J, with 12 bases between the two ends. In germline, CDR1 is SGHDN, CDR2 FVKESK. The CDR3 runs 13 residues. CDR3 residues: CASSQNRGGEQFF. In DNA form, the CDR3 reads TGTGCCAGCAGCCAAAACAGGGGAGGCGAGCAGTTCTTC. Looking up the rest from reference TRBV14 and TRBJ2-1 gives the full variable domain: EAGVTQFPSHSVIEKGQTVTLRCDPISGHDNLYWYRRVMGKEIKFLLHFVKESKQDESGMPNNRFLAERTGGTYSTLKVQPAELEDSGVYFCASSQNRGGEQFFGPGTRLTVL.

CDR3 residues: CASKEGRVNSPLHF. CDR3 nucleotides: TGTGCCAGTAAGGAGGGGAGGGTAAATTCACCCCTCCACTTT. V gene TRBV19 combines with J gene TRBJ1-6, with D maybe TRBD1 (5 bases). This CDR3 comprises 14 residues. The ends were cut back, 7 bases at V and 7 bases at J, with 14 bases in the middle. CDR1 is LNHDA, CDR2 SQIVND, per germline (reference sequence).

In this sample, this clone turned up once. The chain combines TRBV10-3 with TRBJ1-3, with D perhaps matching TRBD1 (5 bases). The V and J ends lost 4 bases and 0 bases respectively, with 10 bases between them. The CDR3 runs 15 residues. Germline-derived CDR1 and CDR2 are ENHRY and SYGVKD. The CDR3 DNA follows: TGTGCCATCAGTGCCGACGGGGGCTCTGGAAACACCATATATTTT. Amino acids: CAISADGGSGNTIYF.

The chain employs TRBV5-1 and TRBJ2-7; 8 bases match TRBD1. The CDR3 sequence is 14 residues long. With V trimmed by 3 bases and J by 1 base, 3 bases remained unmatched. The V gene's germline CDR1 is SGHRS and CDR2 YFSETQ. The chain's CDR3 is CASSSRTGSYEQYF. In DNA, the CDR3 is TGCGCCAGCAGCTCAAGGACAGGGTCCTACGAGCAGTACTTC.

CDR3 residues: CASSRQGMGTETQYF. The CDR3 nucleotides are TGTGCCAGCAGCCGACAGGGAATGGGAACGGAGACCCAGTACTTC. This chain uses TRBV7-3 with TRBJ2-5, with TRBD1 identical over 7 bases. Germline CDR1 and CDR2: SGHTA and FQGTGA. Trimming at V came to 5 bases and at J to 5 bases, leaving 11 bases not matched to a gene. This CDR3 has 15 amino acids. The full variable domain, its missing parts supplied by reference TRBV7-3 and TRBJ2-5, is GAGVSQTPSNKVTEKGKYVELRCDPISGHTALYWYRQSLGQGPEFLIYFQGTGAADDSGLPNDRFFAVRPEGSVSTLKIQRTERGDSAVYLCASSRQGMGTETQYFGPGTRLLVL.

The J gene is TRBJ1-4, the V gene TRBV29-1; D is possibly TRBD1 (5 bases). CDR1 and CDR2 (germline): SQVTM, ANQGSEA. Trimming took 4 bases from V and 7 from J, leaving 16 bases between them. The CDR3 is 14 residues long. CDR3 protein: CSVAGGEFSEKLFF. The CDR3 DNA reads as TGCAGCGTTGCGGGGGGGGAGTTTAGTGAAAAACTGTTTTTT.

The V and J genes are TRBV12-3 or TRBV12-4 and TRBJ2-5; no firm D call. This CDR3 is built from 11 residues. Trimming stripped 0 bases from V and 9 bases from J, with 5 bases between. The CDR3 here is CASSLARAQYF. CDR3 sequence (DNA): TGTGCCAGCAGTTTAGCTAGAGCCCAGTACTTC.

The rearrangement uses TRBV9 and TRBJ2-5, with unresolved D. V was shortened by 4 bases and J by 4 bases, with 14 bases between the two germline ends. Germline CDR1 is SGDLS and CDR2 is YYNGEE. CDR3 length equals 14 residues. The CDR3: CASSPRRVGETQYF. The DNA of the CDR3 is TGTGCCAGCAGCCCTCGACGGGTCGGAGAGACCCAGTACTTC.

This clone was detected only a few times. The CDR3 DNA is TGTGCCAGCAGCCGGACTCTCCAGACTGAGCAGTTCTTC. Translated, it gives CASSRTLQTEQFF. The V and J genes are TRBV7-3 and TRBJ2-1; TRBD2 is a possible D gene (5 bases). Trimming took off 5 bases at V and 9 bases at J, with 14 bases between the two ends. This CDR3 has 13 amino acids. Germline V CDR1 and CDR2: SGHTA, FQGTGA.

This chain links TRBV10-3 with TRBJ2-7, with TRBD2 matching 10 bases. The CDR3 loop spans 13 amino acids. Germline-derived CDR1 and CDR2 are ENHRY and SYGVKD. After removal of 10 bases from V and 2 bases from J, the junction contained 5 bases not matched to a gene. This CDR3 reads CATSGGETYEQYF. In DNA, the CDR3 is TGTGCCACCAGCGGGGGGGAGACCTACGAGCAGTACTTC.

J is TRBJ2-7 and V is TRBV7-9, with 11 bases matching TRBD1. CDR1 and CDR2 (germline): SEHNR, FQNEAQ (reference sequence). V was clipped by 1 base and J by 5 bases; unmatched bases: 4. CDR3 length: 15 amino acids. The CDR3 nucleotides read TGTGCCAGCAGCTTAGGTTGGACAGGGGGCCACGAGCAGTACTTC. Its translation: CASSLGWTGGHEQYF.

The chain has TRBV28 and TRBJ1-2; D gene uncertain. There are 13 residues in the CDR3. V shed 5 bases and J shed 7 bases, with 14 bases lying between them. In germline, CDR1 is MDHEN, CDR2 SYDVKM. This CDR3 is CASSPHGVTGYTF. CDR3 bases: TGTGCCAGCAGTCCTCACGGGGTCACTGGCTACACCTTC.

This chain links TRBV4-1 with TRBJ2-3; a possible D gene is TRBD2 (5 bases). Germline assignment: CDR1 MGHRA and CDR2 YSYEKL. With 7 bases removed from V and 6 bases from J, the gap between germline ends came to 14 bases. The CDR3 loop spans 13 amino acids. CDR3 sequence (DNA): TGCGCCAGCACTCGGCTACCGGGGGATACGCAGTATTTT. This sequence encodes CASTRLPGDTQYF.

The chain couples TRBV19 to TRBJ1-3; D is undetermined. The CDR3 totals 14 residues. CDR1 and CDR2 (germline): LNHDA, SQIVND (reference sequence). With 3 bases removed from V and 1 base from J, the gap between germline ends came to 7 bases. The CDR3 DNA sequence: TGTGCCAGTAGTATGAGGGATTCTGGAAACACCATATATTTT. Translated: CASSMRDSGNTIYF.